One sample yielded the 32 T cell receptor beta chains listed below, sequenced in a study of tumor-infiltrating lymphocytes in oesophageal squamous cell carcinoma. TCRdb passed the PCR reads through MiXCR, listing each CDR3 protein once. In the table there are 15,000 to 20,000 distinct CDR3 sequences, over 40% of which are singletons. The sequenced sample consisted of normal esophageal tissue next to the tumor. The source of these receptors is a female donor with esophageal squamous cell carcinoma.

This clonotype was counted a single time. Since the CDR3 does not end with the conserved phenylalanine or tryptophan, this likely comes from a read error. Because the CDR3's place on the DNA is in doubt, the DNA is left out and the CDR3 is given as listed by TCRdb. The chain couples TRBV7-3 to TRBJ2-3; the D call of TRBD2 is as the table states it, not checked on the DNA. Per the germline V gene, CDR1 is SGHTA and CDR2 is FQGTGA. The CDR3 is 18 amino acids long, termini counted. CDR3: CASSLGLADFTDTQYFGP.

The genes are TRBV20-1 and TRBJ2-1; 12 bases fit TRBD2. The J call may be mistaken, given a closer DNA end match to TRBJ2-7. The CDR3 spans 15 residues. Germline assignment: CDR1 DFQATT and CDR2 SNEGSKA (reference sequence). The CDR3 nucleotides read TGCAGTGCTAGATCTAGCGGGAGGGTAGTGTACGAGCAGTACTTC. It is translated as CSARSSGRVVYEQYF.

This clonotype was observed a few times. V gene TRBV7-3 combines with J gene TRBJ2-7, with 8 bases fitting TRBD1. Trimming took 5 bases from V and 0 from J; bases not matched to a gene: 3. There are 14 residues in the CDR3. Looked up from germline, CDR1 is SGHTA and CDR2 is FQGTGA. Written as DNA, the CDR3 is TGTGCCAGCAGCCTGGACAGGGACTCCTACGAGCAGTACTTC. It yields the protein CASSLDRDSYEQYF.

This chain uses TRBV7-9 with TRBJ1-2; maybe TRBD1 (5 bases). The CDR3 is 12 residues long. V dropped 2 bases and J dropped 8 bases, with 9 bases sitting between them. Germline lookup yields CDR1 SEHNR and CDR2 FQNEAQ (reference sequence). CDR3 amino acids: CASSLLPGGYTF. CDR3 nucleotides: TGTGCCAGCAGCTTATTGCCAGGGGGCTACACCTTC.

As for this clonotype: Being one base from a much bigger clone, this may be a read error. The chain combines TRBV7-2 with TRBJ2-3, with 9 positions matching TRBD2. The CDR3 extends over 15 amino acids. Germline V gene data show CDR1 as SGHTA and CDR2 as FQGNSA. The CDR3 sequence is CASSGQAGGADSQYF. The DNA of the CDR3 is TGTGCCAGCAGCGGACAAGCGGGAGGAGCAGATTCGCAGTATTTT.

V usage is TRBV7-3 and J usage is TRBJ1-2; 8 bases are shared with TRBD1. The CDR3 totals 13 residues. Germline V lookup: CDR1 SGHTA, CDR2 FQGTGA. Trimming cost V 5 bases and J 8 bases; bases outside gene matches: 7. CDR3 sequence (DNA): TGTGCCAGCAGCCCGGGACAGGCTAAGGGCTACACCTTC. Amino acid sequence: CASSPGQAKGYTF.

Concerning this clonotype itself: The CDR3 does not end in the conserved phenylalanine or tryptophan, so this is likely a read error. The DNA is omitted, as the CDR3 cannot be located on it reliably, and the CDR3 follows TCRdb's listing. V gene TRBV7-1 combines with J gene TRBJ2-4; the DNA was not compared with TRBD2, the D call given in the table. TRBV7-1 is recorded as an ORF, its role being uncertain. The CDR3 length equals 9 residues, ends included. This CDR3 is CASSSLGGV.

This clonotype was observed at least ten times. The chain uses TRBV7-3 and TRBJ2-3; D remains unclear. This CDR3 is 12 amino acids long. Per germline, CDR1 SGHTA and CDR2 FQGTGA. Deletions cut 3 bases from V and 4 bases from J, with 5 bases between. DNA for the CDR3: TGTGCCAGCAGCTTCTACGCAGATACGCAGTATTTT. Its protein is CASSFYADTQYF.

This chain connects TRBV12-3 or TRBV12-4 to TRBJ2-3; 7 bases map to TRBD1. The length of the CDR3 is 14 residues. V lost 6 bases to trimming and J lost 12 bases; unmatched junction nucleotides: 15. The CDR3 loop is CASRPTGRGETQYF. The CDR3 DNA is TGTGCCAGCAGACCGACAGGGCGCGGAGAGACCCAGTATTTT.

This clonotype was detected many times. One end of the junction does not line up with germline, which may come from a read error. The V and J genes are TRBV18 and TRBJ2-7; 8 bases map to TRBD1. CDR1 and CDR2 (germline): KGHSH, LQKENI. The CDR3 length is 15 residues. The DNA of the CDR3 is TGTGCCAGCTCTGAGTATGGACAGGGTAATTCACCCCTCCACTTC. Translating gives CASSEYGQGNSPLHF.

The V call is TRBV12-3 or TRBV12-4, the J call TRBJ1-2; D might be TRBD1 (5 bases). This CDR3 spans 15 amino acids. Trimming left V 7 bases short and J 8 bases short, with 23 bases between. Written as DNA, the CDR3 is TGTGCCAGCACTCTTGGGGCCCTTTCCCGCCGGGGCTACACCTTC. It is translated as CASTLGALSRRGYTF.

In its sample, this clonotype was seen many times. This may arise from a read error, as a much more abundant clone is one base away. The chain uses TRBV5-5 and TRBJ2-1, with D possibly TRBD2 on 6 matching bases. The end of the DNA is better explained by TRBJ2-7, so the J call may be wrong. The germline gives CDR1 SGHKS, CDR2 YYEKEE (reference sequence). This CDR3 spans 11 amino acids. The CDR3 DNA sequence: TGTGCCAGCTTGGACTACAATGAGCAGTACTTC. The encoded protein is CASLDYNEQYF.

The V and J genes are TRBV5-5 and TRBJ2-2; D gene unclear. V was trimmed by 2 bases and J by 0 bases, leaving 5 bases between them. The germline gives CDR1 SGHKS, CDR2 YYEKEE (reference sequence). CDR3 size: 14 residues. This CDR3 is CASSFAPNTGELFF. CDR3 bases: TGTGCCAGCAGCTTCGCACCGAACACCGGGGAGCTGTTTTTT.

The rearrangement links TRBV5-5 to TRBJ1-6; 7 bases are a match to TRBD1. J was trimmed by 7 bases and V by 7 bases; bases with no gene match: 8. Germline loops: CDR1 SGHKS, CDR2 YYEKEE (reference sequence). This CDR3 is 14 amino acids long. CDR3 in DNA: TGTGCCAGCTCAGAGGACAGGCAAAATTCACCCCTCCACTTT. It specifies CASSEDRQNSPLHF.

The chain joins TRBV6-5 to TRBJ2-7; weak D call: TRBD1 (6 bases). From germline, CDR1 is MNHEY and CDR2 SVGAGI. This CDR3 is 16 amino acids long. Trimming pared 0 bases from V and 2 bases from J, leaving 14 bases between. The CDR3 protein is CASSYSTRGQPYEQYF. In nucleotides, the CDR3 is TGTGCCAGCAGTTACTCGACCAGGGGTCAGCCCTACGAGCAGTACTTC.

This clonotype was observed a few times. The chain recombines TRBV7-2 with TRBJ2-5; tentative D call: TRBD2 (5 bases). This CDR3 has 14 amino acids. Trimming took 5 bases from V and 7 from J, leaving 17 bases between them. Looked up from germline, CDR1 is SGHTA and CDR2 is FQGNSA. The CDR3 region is CASSVTPGGVTQYF. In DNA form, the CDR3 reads TGTGCCAGCAGCGTGACCCCAGGAGGTGTGACCCAGTACTTC.

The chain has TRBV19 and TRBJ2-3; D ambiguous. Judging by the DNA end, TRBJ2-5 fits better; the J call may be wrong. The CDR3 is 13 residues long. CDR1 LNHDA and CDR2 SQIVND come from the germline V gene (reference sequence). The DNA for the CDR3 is TGTGCCAGTAGTCTGGCCCCTAGGGAGACCCAGTACTTC. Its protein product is CASSLAPRETQYF.

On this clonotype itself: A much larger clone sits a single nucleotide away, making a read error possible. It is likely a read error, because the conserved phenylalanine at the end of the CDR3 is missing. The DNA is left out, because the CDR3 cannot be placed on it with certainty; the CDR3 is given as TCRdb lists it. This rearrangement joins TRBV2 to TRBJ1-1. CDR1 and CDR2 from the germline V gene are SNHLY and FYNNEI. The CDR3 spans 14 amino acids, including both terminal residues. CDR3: CASTLSSGRYEQYL.

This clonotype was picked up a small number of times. Here the CDR3 DNA reads TGTGCCAGCAGCCAAGGCGTGACAGGGATCCCCTCAGAGACCCAGTACTTC. This sequence encodes CASSQGVTGIPSETQYF. V gene TRBV3-1 combines with J gene TRBJ2-7, with 7 bases that match TRBD1. The DNA matches TRBJ2-5 better at its end, which makes the J call doubtful. Germline assignment: CDR1 LGHDT and CDR2 YNNKEL (reference sequence). CDR3 length: 17 residues.

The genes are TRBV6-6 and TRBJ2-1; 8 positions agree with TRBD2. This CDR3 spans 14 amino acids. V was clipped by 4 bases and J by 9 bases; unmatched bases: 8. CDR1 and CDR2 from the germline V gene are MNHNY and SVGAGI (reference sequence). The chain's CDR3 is CASSLGGRRSEQFF. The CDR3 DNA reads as TGTGCCAGCAGTTTGGGCGGGAGGAGGAGTGAGCAGTTCTTC.

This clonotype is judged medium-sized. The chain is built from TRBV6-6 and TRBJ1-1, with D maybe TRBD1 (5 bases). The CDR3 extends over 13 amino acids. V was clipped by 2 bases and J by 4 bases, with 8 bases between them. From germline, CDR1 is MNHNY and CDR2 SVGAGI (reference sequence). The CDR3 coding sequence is TGTGCCAGCAGTTACCAGGGTAGCACTGAAGCTTTCTTT. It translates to CASSYQGSTEAFF.

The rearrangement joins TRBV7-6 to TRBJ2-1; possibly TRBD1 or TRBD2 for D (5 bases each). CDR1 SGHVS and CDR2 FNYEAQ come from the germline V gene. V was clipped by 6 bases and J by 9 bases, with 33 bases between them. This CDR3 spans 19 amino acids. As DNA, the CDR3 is TGTGCCAGCAGTCAAAGCGACGGACTGGCCACGGTAGGACAATTTGAGCAGTTCTTC. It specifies CASSQSDGLATVGQFEQFF.

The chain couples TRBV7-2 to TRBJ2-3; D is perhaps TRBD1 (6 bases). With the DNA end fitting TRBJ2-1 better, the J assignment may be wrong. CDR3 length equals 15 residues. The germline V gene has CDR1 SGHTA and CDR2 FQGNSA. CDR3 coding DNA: TGTGCCAGCAGGACCACAGGGAGCTCCTACAATGAGCAGTTCTTC. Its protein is CASRTTGSSYNEQFF.

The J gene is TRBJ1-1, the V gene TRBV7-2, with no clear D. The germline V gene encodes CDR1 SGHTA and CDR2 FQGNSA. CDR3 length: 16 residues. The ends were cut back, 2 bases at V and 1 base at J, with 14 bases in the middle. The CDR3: CASSLSGSVWNTEAFF. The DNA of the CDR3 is TGTGCCAGCAGCTTATCCGGAAGTGTTTGGAACACTGAAGCTTTCTTT.

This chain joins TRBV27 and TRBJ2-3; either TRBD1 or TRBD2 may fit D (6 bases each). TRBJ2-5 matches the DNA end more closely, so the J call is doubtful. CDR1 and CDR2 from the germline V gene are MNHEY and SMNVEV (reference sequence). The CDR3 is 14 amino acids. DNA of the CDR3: TGTGCCAGCAGTTTGTGGGGGGCCCAAGAGACCCAGTACTTC. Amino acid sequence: CASSLWGAQETQYF.

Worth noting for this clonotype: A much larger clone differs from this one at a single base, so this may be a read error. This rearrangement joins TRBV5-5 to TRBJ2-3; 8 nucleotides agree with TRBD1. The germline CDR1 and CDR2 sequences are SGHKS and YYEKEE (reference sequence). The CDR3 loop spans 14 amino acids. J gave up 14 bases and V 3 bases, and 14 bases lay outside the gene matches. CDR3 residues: CASSWTGYTGELYF. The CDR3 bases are TGTGCCAGCAGCTGGACAGGGTATACCGGGGAGCTGTATTTT.

CDR3 sequence (DNA): TGTGCCATCAGTGAGTCGACAGGGGCGCGTCAGCCCCAGCATTTT. This translates into CAISESTGARQPQHF. V usage is TRBV10-3 and J usage is TRBJ1-5; the match to TRBD1 covers 8 bases. V gave up 0 bases and J gave up 6 bases; unmatched junction bases: 4. There are 15 residues in the CDR3. Germline assignment: CDR1 ENHRY and CDR2 SYGVKD.

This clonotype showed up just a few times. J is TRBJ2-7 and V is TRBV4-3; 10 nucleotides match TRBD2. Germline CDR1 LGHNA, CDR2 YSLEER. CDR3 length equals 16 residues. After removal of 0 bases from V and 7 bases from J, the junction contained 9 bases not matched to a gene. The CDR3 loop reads CASSQEGAGGPDEQYF. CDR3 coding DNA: TGCGCCAGCAGCCAAGAGGGAGCGGGAGGGCCGGATGAGCAGTACTTC.

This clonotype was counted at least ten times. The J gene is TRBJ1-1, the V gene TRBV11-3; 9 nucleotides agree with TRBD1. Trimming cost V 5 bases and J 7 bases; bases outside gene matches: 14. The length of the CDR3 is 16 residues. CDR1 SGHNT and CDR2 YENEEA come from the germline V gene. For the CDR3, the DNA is TGTGCCAGCAGCGCCGGGACAGGGCGAGAGGAAGATGAAGCTTTCTTT. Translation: CASSAGTGREEDEAFF.

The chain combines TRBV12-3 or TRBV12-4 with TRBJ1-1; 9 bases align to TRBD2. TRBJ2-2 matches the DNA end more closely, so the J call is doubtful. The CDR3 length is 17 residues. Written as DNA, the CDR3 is TGTGCCAGCAGTTTTATAGCGGGGGACTTGAGCACCGGGGAGCTGTTTTTT. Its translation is CASSFIAGDLSTGELFF.

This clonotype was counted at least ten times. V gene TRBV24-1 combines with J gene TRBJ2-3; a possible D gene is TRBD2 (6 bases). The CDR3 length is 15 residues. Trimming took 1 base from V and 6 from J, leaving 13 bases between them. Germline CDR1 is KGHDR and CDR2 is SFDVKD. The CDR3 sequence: CATSDFRTAGDTQYF. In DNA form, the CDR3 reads TGTGCCACCAGTGATTTTCGGACGGCGGGGGATACGCAGTATTTT.

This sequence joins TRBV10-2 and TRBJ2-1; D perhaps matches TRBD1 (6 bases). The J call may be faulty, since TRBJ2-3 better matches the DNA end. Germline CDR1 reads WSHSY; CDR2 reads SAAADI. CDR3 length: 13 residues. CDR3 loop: CASSVQGGDTQYF. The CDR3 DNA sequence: TGCGCCAGCAGTGTACAGGGCGGAGATACGCAGTATTTT.